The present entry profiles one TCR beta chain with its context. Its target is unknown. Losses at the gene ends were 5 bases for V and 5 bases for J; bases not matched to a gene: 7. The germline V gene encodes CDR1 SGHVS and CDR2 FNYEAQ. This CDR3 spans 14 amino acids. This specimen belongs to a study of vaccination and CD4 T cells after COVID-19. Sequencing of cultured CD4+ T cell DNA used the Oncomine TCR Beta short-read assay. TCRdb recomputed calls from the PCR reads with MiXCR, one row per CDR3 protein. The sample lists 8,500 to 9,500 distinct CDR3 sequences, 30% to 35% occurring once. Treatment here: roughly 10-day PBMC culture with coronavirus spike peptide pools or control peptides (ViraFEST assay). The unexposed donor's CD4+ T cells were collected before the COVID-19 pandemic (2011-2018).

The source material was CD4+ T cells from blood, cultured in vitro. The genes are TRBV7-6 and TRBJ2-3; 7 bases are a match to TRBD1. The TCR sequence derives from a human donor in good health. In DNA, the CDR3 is TGTGCCAGCAGCCCTCGGACAGGTCGAGATACGCAGTATTTT. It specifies CASSPRTGRDTQYF.